The 25 T cell receptor beta chains listed next were all sequenced from one sample in a study of OX40 agonist ivuxolimab in advanced cancers. Only in-frame clones appear in the TCRdb table, and some are missing; sequencing was by immunoSEQ multiplex PCR. This table has approximately 67,000 clones, roughly four fifths appearing once. The starting material was CD4+ or CD8+ T cells sorted from blood, obtained in a trial of the OX40 agonist ivuxolimab. Receptor source: an adult with an advanced solid tumor such as melanoma, head and neck, liver or kidney cancer.

This chain links TRBV7-9 with TRBJ1-4, with 7 bases fitting TRBD1. Germline V gives CDR1 SEHNR, CDR2 FQNEAQ (reference sequence). This CDR3 region has 16 residues. Germline trimming cut 6 bases from V and 8 bases from J; bases unmatched to any gene: 15. The CDR3 sequence is CASRRTGAGPSEKLFF. CDR3 DNA sequence: TGTGCCAGCAGGCGAACAGGGGCCGGTCCAAGCGAAAAACTGTTTTTT.

V and J are TRBV18 and TRBJ2-2; 7 bases align to TRBD1. There are 15 residues in the CDR3. Unmatched junction bases numbered 9, after V lost 6 bases and J lost 5 bases. From germline, CDR1 is KGHSH and CDR2 LQKENI. CDR3 DNA sequence: TGTGCCAGCTCCGGGCGACAGGGAAGTACCGGGGAGCTGTTTTTT. It yields the protein CASSGRQGSTGELFF.

The genes are TRBV11-3 and TRBJ1-1, with 7 bases matching TRBD1. Germline V gene data show CDR1 as SGHNT and CDR2 as YENEEA. This CDR3 contains 16 residues. The V segment lost 5 bases and the J segment 1 base; nucleotides outside the gene matches: 10. Here the CDR3 DNA reads TGTGCCAGCAGCCGTAGGGCAGGGGGTCGGAACACTGAAGCTTTCTTT. This sequence encodes CASSRRAGGRNTEAFF.

This chain connects TRBV19 to TRBJ2-6; TRBD2 aligns across 7 bases. The CDR3 totals 20 residues. In germline, CDR1 is LNHDA, CDR2 SQIVND (reference sequence). After removal of 5 bases from V and 0 bases from J, the junction contained 16 bases not matched to a gene. This CDR3 reads CASSPTGTTFTYSGANVLTF. The CDR3 coding sequence is TGTGCCAGTAGTCCGACCGGGACTACTTTTACATACTCTGGGGCCAACGTCCTGACTTTC. Full variable domain (outside the CDR3, taken from reference TRBV19 and TRBJ2-6): DGGITQSPKYLFRKEGQNVTLSCEQNLNHDAMYWYRQDPGQGLRLIYYSQIVNDFQKGDIAEGYSVSREKKESFPLTVTSAQKNPTAFYLCASSPTGTTFTYSGANVLTFGAGSRLTVL.

The gene calls are TRBV15 and TRBJ2-3; TRBD2 matches at 12 bases. The CDR3 is made up of 16 amino acids. Germline assignment: CDR1 LNHNV and CDR2 YYDKDF (reference sequence). V was clipped by 4 bases and J by 6 bases; unmatched bases: 8. The CDR3: CATSTTLAGGVDTQYF. The CDR3 DNA is TGTGCCACCAGCACAACTCTAGCGGGAGGGGTGGATACGCAGTATTTT.

CDR3 sequence reads: CASSEWGGAEKLFF. The CDR3 DNA reads TGTGCCAGCAGTGAATGGGGAGGCGCAGAAAAACTGTTTTTT. The rearrangement links TRBV25-1 to TRBJ1-4; D gene uncertain. Germline V gene sequence: CDR1 MGHDK, CDR2 SYGVNS. The CDR3 loop spans 14 amino acids. Trimming pared 1 base from V and 8 bases from J, leaving 11 bases between.

This clone was counted between two and nine times. This chain connects TRBV4-2 to TRBJ1-4; D is undetermined. The CDR3 runs to 16 residues. V was cut by 4 bases and J by 1 base, with 13 bases left in between. Germline values: CDR1 LGHNA, CDR2 YNFKEQ. This CDR3 reads CASSREVRLTNEKLFF. In DNA form, the CDR3 reads TGTGCCAGCAGCCGCGAGGTCCGGTTAACTAATGAAAAACTGTTTTTT.

This chain links TRBV27 with TRBJ2-3; TRBD2 matches at 7 bases. V lost 2 bases to trimming and J lost 6 bases; unmatched junction nucleotides: 8. Germline loops: CDR1 MNHEY, CDR2 SMNVEV (reference sequence). The CDR3 consists of 15 residues. In nucleotides, the CDR3 is TGTGCCAGCAGTTTAATGTCGGGAGGATCCGATACGCAGTATTTT. Amino acids: CASSLMSGGSDTQYF.

The chain joins TRBV7-6 to TRBJ1-3; D unclear. There are 17 residues in the CDR3. Germline V CDR1 and CDR2: SGHVS, FNYEAQ. Trimming took 0 bases from V and 1 from J, leaving 13 bases between them. CDR3 sequence: CASSLAPAPPSGNTIYF. For the CDR3, the DNA is TGTGCCAGCAGCTTAGCGCCGGCACCTCCTTCTGGAAACACCATATATTTT.

V and J are TRBV11-2 and TRBJ1-1, with 8 bases lining up with TRBD1. CDR1 is SGHAT and CDR2 is FQNNGV in the germline V gene. The CDR3 extends over 14 amino acids. V was pared by 3 bases and J by 7 bases, with 7 bases of the junction left unmatched. CDR3 region: CASSLFDRGHEAFF. The CDR3 nucleotides read TGTGCCAGCAGCTTGTTCGACAGGGGACATGAAGCTTTCTTT.

This clone has a handful of counts. This chain joins TRBV6-6 and TRBJ1-5; D ambiguous. V dropped 2 bases and J dropped 4 bases, with 9 bases sitting between them. The germline gives CDR1 MNHNY, CDR2 SVGAGI (reference sequence). CDR3 length: 14 amino acids. The CDR3 coding sequence is TGTGCCAGCAGTTACCATAGGGAAAATCAGCCCCAGCATTTT. This encodes CASSYHRENQPQHF.

J is TRBJ1-4 and V is TRBV7-8, with 7 bases matching TRBD1. The CDR3 contains 14 residues. Losses at the gene ends were 1 base for V and 10 bases for J; bases not matched to a gene: 6. The V gene's germline CDR1 is SGHVS and CDR2 FQNEAQ. The CDR3 reads CASSLGRGMGKLFF. CDR3 coding DNA: TGTGCCAGCAGCTTAGGCAGGGGGATGGGAAAACTGTTTTTT.

The rearrangement joins TRBV29-1 to TRBJ2-2; D is possibly TRBD1 or TRBD2 (5 bases each). The germline CDR1 and CDR2 sequences are SQVTM and ANQGSEA. The CDR3 is 12 residues long. V lost 1 base to trimming and J lost 6 bases, with 6 bases between them. As DNA, the CDR3 is TGCAGCGTTGAAGTGGGACCCGGGGAGCTGTTTTTT. Residues: CSVEVGPGELFF.

A few counts support this clone. The genes are TRBV30 and TRBJ2-7, with D perhaps TRBD1 (5 bases). The ends were cut back, 0 bases at V and 3 bases at J, with 12 bases in the middle. This CDR3 comprises 14 residues. The germline V gene has CDR1 GTSNPN and CDR2 SVGIG (reference sequence). The CDR3 bases are TGTGCCTGGAGTGTGACGGACACTTACTACGAGCAGTACTTC. Encoded protein: CAWSVTDTYYEQYF.

The CDR3: CASSLIVDSRTSSYNSPLHF. CDR3 sequence (DNA): TGTGCCAGCAGTTTAATAGTCGACAGTCGTACTAGCTCCTATAATTCACCCCTCCACTTT. The chain carries TRBV27 and TRBJ1-6; D possibly corresponds to TRBD1 (5 bases). The ends were cut back, 2 bases at V and 0 bases at J, with 20 bases in the middle. The CDR3 loop spans 20 amino acids. Germline V CDR1 and CDR2: MNHEY, SMNVEV (reference sequence).

The gene calls are TRBV25-1 and TRBJ1-2; D perhaps matches TRBD1 (5 bases). Trimming took off 1 base at V and 5 bases at J, with 11 bases between the two ends. Germline CDR1 MGHDK, CDR2 SYGVNS. This CDR3 is 14 amino acids long. The DNA of the CDR3 is TGTGCCAGCAGTGAATCTACAGGCCATTATGGCTACACCTTC. It translates to CASSESTGHYGYTF.

The chain links TRBV5-6 to TRBJ2-2; D is perhaps TRBD1 (5 bases). The ends were cut back, 1 base at V and 5 bases at J, with 18 bases in the middle. Germline V lookup: CDR1 SGHDT, CDR2 YYEEEE. The CDR3 runs to 17 residues. CDR3 region: CASSLIGSGPNTGELFF. DNA of the CDR3: TGTGCCAGCAGCTTGATTGGGTCAGGGCCAAATACCGGGGAGCTGTTTTTT.

This clone appeared once. The chain carries TRBV11-3 and TRBJ2-7; D gene uncertain. This CDR3 has 13 residues. The V gene's germline CDR1 is SGHNT and CDR2 YENEEA. The germline V and J ends were trimmed by 1 base and 2 bases, with 6 bases remaining between them. The CDR3 reads CASSLVNPYEQYF. In DNA form, the CDR3 reads TGTGCCAGCAGCTTAGTTAACCCCTACGAGCAGTACTTC.

This clone was seen a single time. J is TRBJ2-7 and V is TRBV5-1; 9 nucleotides line up with TRBD2. This CDR3 is 15 amino acids long. V was pared by 0 bases and J by 5 bases, with 6 bases of the junction left unmatched. Germline CDR1 is SGHRS and CDR2 is YFSETQ. Here the CDR3 reads CASSLAVLAGDEQYF. The CDR3 DNA sequence: TGCGCCAGCAGCTTGGCCGTTTTAGCGGGAGACGAGCAGTACTTC.

Here the CDR3 DNA reads TGTGCCAGCAGCTTAGCGAGGGCGAGCGAGCAGTACTTC. The encoded protein is CASSLARASEQYF. The V and J genes are TRBV11-2 and TRBJ2-7; possible D gene TRBD2, 5 bases. Germline V gives CDR1 SGHAT, CDR2 FQNNGV. The CDR3 spans 13 residues. The V end was cut by 1 base, the J end by 6 bases, with 10 bases between.

The V gene is TRBV18, the J gene TRBJ2-3, with TRBD2 as a possible D gene (6 bases). Germline V gene lookup returns CDR1 KGHSH and CDR2 LQKENI. CDR3 length: 14 residues. V lost 4 bases and J 1 base, leaving 9 bases between the germline ends. CDR3 DNA: TGTGCCAGCTCACTCTCTAGCGGCACAGATACGCAGTATTTT. Protein product: CASSLSSGTDTQYF.

V and J are TRBV19 and TRBJ1-1; D unresolved. The CDR3 has 14 amino acids. The germline V gene encodes CDR1 LNHDA and CDR2 SQIVND (reference sequence). Trimming left V 6 bases short and J 6 bases short, with 17 bases between. CDR3 loop: CASSNPLGRAEAFF. CDR3 nucleotides: TGTGCCAGTAGCAACCCCCTCGGGAGGGCTGAAGCTTTCTTT.

As DNA, the CDR3 is TGTGCCAGCAGCCAAGAGGGGACAGGGGAAGCTGGGGCCAACGTCCTGACTTTC. This codes for CASSQEGTGEAGANVLTF. V usage is TRBV14 and J usage is TRBJ2-6, with TRBD1 identical over 10 bases. Germline values: CDR1 SGHDN, CDR2 FVKESK. The ends lost 0 bases at V and 2 bases at J; junction bases unmatched: 4. This CDR3 has 18 amino acids.

This rearrangement joins TRBV28 to TRBJ2-1; 7 bases line up with TRBD2. Germline V gives CDR1 MDHEN, CDR2 SYDVKM. This CDR3 has 15 residues. The J segment lost 6 bases and the V segment lost 3 bases, leaving 8 bases of the junction unmatched. The CDR3 loop reads CASSFWLAETNEQFF. The CDR3 DNA is TGTGCCAGCAGTTTTTGGCTAGCGGAGACCAATGAGCAGTTCTTC.

V gene TRBV5-4 combines with J gene TRBJ2-7, with D unclear. The V end lost 4 bases, the J end lost 0 bases, and 14 bases lay between the germline ends. The CDR3 is 15 residues long. Looked up from germline, CDR1 is SGHNT and CDR2 is YYREEE (reference sequence). The CDR3 DNA reads as TGTGCCAGCAGCCCCTCTGGGATTAGCTCCTACGAGCAGTACTTC. Protein product: CASSPSGISSYEQYF.